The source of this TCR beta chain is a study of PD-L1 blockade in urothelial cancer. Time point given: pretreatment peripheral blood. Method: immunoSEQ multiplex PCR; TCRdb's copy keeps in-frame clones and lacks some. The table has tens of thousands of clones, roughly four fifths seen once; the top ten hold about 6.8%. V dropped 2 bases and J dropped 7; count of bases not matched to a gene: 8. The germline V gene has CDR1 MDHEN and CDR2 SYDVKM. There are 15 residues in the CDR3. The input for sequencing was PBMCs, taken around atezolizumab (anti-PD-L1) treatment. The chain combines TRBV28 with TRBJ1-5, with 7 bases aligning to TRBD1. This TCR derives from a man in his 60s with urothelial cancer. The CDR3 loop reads CASSLRGQVAQPQHF. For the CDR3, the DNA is TGTGCCAGCAGTTTAAGAGGACAGGTGGCCCAGCCCCAGCATTTT.